These 26 T cell receptor beta chains came from one sample sequenced in a study of blood T cell repertoires in COVID-19 (dated by TCRdb to the early 2020s). Library construction relied on the immunoSEQ multiplex PCR assay. The clones in this table, taken by TCRdb from immuneACCESS, are in-frame only. Not every clone is retained; where verified, under half of the shortfall comes from an unresolved V gene, and the cause of the rest is unknown. The sample data list around 50,000 clones, and approximately 87% of these were observed just once. The leading ten clones occupy around 5.2% of the sample. Sequenced material: peripheral blood. These receptors all come from a human donor in a cohort sampled during active COVID-19.

The genes are TRBV6-5 and TRBJ2-7; perhaps TRBD1 as D (5 bases). The CDR3 is 13 amino acids. Trimming shortened V by 4 bases and J by 2 bases, and 9 bases separated the two germline ends. From germline, CDR1 is MNHEY and CDR2 SVGAGI. CDR3 sequence: CASSLRQTYEQYF. The CDR3 region has the DNA TGTGCCAGCAGTTTACGACAGACCTACGAGCAGTACTTC.

The V and J genes are TRBV7-2 and TRBJ1-1; D is unclear. This CDR3 spans 13 amino acids. CDR1 is SGHTA and CDR2 is FQGNSA in the germline V gene. The ends were cut back, 8 bases at V and 1 base at J, with 11 bases in the middle. CDR3 in amino acids: CASAKGRNTEAFF. The CDR3 DNA reads TGTGCCAGCGCTAAAGGGAGGAACACTGAAGCTTTCTTT.

This chain joins TRBV2 and TRBJ1-5; D possibly corresponds to TRBD1 (6 bases). This CDR3 is built from 19 residues. Germline V gene data show CDR1 as SNHLY and CDR2 as FYNNEI. V shed 6 bases and J shed 3 bases, with 27 bases lying between them. In DNA, the CDR3 is TGTGCCAGCAGCCCCTACCCCACCCGAGCGACAGGTCTCAATCAGCCCCAGCATTTT. Translated: CASSPYPTRATGLNQPQHF. Filled out from reference TRBV2 and TRBJ1-5, the complete variable domain reads EPEVTQTPSHQVTQMGQEVILRCVPISNHLYFYWYRQILGQKVEFLVSFYNNEISEKSEIFDDQFSVERPDGSNFTLKIRSTKLEDSAMYFCASSPYPTRATGLNQPQHFGDGTRLSIL.

This clone was seen once. The CDR3, as DNA: TGTGCCAGCAGTTTAGGAGTAGATAATTCACCCCTCCACTTT. Its protein product is CASSLGVDNSPLHF. The chain couples TRBV27 to TRBJ1-6; no definite D call. The CDR3 loop spans 14 amino acids. The V gene lost 2 bases and the J gene lost 5 bases, with 7 bases spanning the gap. Germline CDR1 reads MNHEY; CDR2 reads SMNVEV (reference sequence).

This chain links TRBV27 with TRBJ2-5; TRBD1 agrees at 8 bases. V shed 2 bases, J shed 5 bases, and the junction held 13 bases outside the gene matches. This CDR3 is built from 17 residues. Germline V gene sequence: CDR1 MNHEY, CDR2 SMNVEV (reference sequence). The CDR3 DNA follows: TGTGCCAGCAGTTTAGCGGGTCCAGGTCAGGGGGCCGAGACCCAGTACTTC. It translates to CASSLAGPGQGAETQYF.

The V and J genes are TRBV6-5 and TRBJ1-2; D gene ambiguous. Per germline, CDR1 MNHEY and CDR2 SVGAGI. V lost 0 bases and J lost 7, with 9 bases in between. The CDR3 runs to 13 residues. The CDR3 spells CASSYSNRGGYTF. The CDR3 DNA reads TGTGCCAGCAGTTACTCGAATCGGGGTGGCTACACCTTC.

The chain links TRBV6-2 or TRBV6-3 to TRBJ1-1; 8 bases match TRBD1. The CDR3 loop spans 18 amino acids. V dropped 2 bases and J dropped 2; count of bases not matched to a gene: 13. Per the germline V gene, CDR1 is MNHEY and CDR2 is SVGEGT. CDR3 in amino acids: CASSYGRQGFGKNTEAFF. The CDR3 DNA reads TGTGCCAGCAGTTACGGGAGACAGGGGTTTGGGAAAAACACTGAAGCTTTCTTT.

V is TRBV19 and J is TRBJ1-3; the D is unclear. This CDR3 is built from 14 residues. Germline CDR1 and CDR2: LNHDA and SQIVND (reference sequence). Trimming removed 9 bases from V and 0 bases from J, with 12 bases in between. CDR3 region: CASSTLSSGNTIYF. For the CDR3, the DNA is TGTGCCAGCTCGACACTGAGCTCTGGAAACACCATATATTTT.

The gene calls are TRBV4-3 and TRBJ1-5; possible D gene TRBD1, 6 bases. V was pared by 0 bases and J by 7 bases, with 13 bases between. The length of the CDR3 is 15 residues. The germline V gene has CDR1 LGHNA and CDR2 YSLEER. The CDR3 reads CASSQDKGEGQPQHF. For the CDR3, the DNA is TGCGCCAGCAGCCAAGATAAGGGGGAGGGACAGCCCCAGCATTTT.

This sequence joins TRBV28 and TRBJ1-2, with 11 positions matching TRBD1. CDR3 length: 13 residues. Germline V CDR1 and CDR2: MDHEN, SYDVKM. V was clipped by 9 bases and J by 7 bases; unmatched bases: 7. The CDR3 here is CASQPGQGGGYTF. For the CDR3, the DNA is TGTGCCAGTCAGCCGGGACAGGGGGGTGGCTACACCTTC.

The CDR3 protein is CASTSWGGQPQHF. In DNA, the CDR3 is TGTGCCAGCACTAGTTGGGGGGGACAGCCCCAGCATTTT. The gene calls are TRBV2 and TRBJ1-5; D is perhaps TRBD1 (5 bases). The CDR3 runs 13 residues. CDR1 and CDR2 from the germline V gene are SNHLY and FYNNEI. V was trimmed by 7 bases and J by 7 bases, leaving 14 bases between them.

V gene TRBV4-1 combines with J gene TRBJ2-7; TRBD1 agrees at 8 bases. Germline V gene data show CDR1 as MGHRA and CDR2 as YSYEKL. With V trimmed by 2 bases and J by 3 bases, 6 bases remained unmatched. The CDR3 has 15 residues. The DNA of the CDR3 is TGCGCCAGCAGCCAAACCGGGACAGGAGACTACGAGCAGTACTTC. Its translation is CASSQTGTGDYEQYF.

This chain connects TRBV6-2 or TRBV6-3 to TRBJ2-3; a weak D match, TRBD1 (6 bases). Trimming removed 7 bases at V and 3 bases at J, with 20 bases between. The CDR3 has 16 amino acids. CDR1 is MNHEY, CDR2 SVGEGT, per germline. CDR3 sequence (DNA): TGTGCCAGCACCCCAGGGGTCTCCAGGGAAACAGATACGCAGTATTTT. Amino acids: CASTPGVSRETDTQYF.

This chain connects TRBV13 to TRBJ1-2, with 8 positions matching TRBD1. Germline V gene data show CDR1 as PRHDT and CDR2 as FYEKMQ (reference sequence). The CDR3 sequence is 13 residues long. The trim removed 9 bases at V and 3 bases at J, leaving 6 bases unmatched. The CDR3 DNA sequence: TGTGCCAGTAGACAGGGGCCCTACTATGGCTACACCTTC. Its translation: CASRQGPYYGYTF.

The CDR3 spells CASSSGIGSGQPQHF. CDR3 coding DNA: TGTGCCAGTAGTTCGGGGATCGGTTCGGGTCAGCCCCAGCATTTT. V usage is TRBV19 and J usage is TRBJ1-5, with unresolved D. The germline V gene encodes CDR1 LNHDA and CDR2 SQIVND (reference sequence). The germline V and J ends were trimmed by 5 bases and 6 bases, with 17 bases remaining between them. There are 15 residues in the CDR3.

The DNA of the CDR3 is TGTGCCAGCAGTTACAACAGGGGGGCCTTCGAGCAGTACTTC. Encoded protein: CASSYNRGAFEQYF. The gene calls are TRBV6-2 or TRBV6-3 and TRBJ2-7; 8 bases match TRBD1. CDR1 is MNHEY and CDR2 is SVGEGT in the germline V gene. V shed 2 bases, J shed 6 bases, and the junction held 6 bases outside the gene matches. The CDR3 length is 14 residues.

Worth noting for this clone: The junction does not match germline at one end; this may be a read error. The chain couples TRBV6-5 to TRBJ2-1; D is possibly TRBD1 (6 bases). Germline CDR1 is MNHEY and CDR2 is SVGAGI. There are 14 residues in the CDR3. CDR3 residues: CASSDSQGIGEQFF. The CDR3, as DNA: TGTGCCAGCAGTGACTCACAGGGTATAGGTGAGCAGTTCTTC.

This chain links TRBV21-1 with TRBJ2-1; the table's TRBD1 call for D was not verified on the DNA. TRBV21-1 is classified as a pseudogene. CDR3 length equals 15 residues. CDR3 amino acids: CASSPIQDSYNEQFF. CDR3 bases: TGTGCCAGCAGCCCCATTCAGGACTCCTACAATGAGCAGTTCTTC.

V is TRBV5-8 and J is TRBJ2-2; D gene ambiguous. CDR3 length: 13 residues. Germline CDR1 reads SGHTS; CDR2 reads YDEGEE. V lost 4 bases and J 5 bases, leaving 9 bases between the germline ends. The chain's CDR3 is CASSRLDTGELFF. In DNA, the CDR3 is TGTGCCAGCAGCCGCTTAGATACCGGGGAGCTGTTTTTT.

V is TRBV5-4 and J is TRBJ2-5; TRBD2 agrees at 9 bases. Germline-derived CDR1 and CDR2 are SGHNT and YYREEE (reference sequence). V shed 0 bases, J shed 2 bases, and the junction held 5 bases outside the gene matches. The CDR3 totals 16 residues. CDR3 residues: CASSLGAAGGQETQYF. CDR3 bases: TGTGCCAGCAGCTTGGGAGCAGCGGGGGGACAAGAGACCCAGTACTTC.

The chain is built from TRBV6-5 and TRBJ1-1; unclear D gene. CDR1 MNHEY and CDR2 SVGAGI come from the germline V gene. The CDR3 has 14 amino acids. The V gene lost 0 bases and the J gene lost 5 bases, with 10 bases spanning the gap. As DNA, the CDR3 is TGTGCCAGCAGTTACTCGAGTAGAAGAACTGAAGCTTTCTTT. Encoded protein: CASSYSSRRTEAFF.

The chain is built from TRBV5-1 and TRBJ2-2; a weak D match, TRBD2 (5 bases). Germline assignment: CDR1 SGHRS and CDR2 YFSETQ. Trimming removed 4 bases from V and 7 bases from J, with 20 bases in between. The CDR3 spans 16 residues. The CDR3 loop reads CASSPGIKPGIGELFF. CDR3 bases: TGCGCCAGCAGCCCCGGGATTAAGCCGGGCATCGGGGAGCTGTTTTTT.

This clone has only one observation. The genes are TRBV11-1 and TRBJ1-1; 9 positions match TRBD1. The CDR3 sequence is 15 residues long. Germline V gene data show CDR1 as SGHAT and CDR2 as FQDESV (reference sequence). Trimming at V came to 5 bases and at J to 8 bases, leaving 12 bases not matched to a gene. This CDR3 reads CASSPGDRVFSEAFF. The CDR3 coding sequence is TGTGCCAGCAGCCCTGGGGACAGGGTTTTTAGCGAAGCTTTCTTT.

V gene TRBV5-1 combines with J gene TRBJ2-1; 9 nucleotides match TRBD2. Losses at the gene ends were 4 bases for V and 4 bases for J; bases not matched to a gene: 6. The CDR3 has 15 amino acids. Germline CDR1 is SGHRS and CDR2 is YFSETQ. CDR3 nucleotides: TGCGCCAGCAGCGTGAAGCGGGGGGATTACAATGAGCAGTTCTTC. Translated: CASSVKRGDYNEQFF.

The genes are TRBV6-5 and TRBJ2-7; 9 bases match TRBD1. The CDR3 totals 13 residues. The germline gives CDR1 MNHEY, CDR2 SVGAGI. V lost 7 bases to trimming and J lost 7 bases; unmatched junction nucleotides: 8. CDR3 in amino acids: CASKSGTGWEQYF. Written as DNA, the CDR3 is TGTGCCAGCAAATCCGGGACAGGGTGGGAGCAGTACTTC.

The chain uses TRBV12-2 and TRBJ2-7; the D call in the table, TRBD2, was not verified against the DNA. TRBV12-2 is deemed a pseudogene. This CDR3 is 16 amino acids long. The CDR3, as DNA: TGTGCAAATATCATAGCGGGGGGTCCCGGACGATACGAGCAGTACTTC. Amino acid sequence: CANIIAGGPGRYEQYF.